This T cell receptor beta chain appears in the sequencing data of a study of shared clonotypes between healthy human individuals. Study results and limitations: The study generally estimated greater richness for naive than memory subsets. A handful of donors showed sharing of around 5% of naive CD4 clonotypes.

Participating donors were healthy, HIV-negative adults free of recent acute infections or vaccinations. Splitting the CD4+ cells yielded a CD45RA+ naive subset and a CD45RA-negative memory subset. The data were produced by immunoSEQ multiplex PCR, yet TCRdb's version contains in-frame clones alone and is incomplete. The sample contains fewer than 2.5 million clones, under 95% of which appear only once. About this clone itself: The target antigen is unknown.

The V end was cut by 3 bases, the J end by 0 bases, with 15 bases between. The CDR3 runs to 18 residues. Germline V gives CDR1 KGHSH, CDR2 LQKENI. V and J are TRBV18 and TRBJ2-6; no firm D call. The origin of this receptor is a man aged 18-30 years in good health. Some clones in this sample may be carry-over from other donors' samples. Sequencing was carried out using naive CD4+ T cells from PBMCs. As for subset: CD45RA+ positively selected. The CDR3 nucleotides read TGTGCCAGCTCACCCCTTGAGGCTTCGAGCTCTGGGGCCAACGTCCTGACTTTC. Protein sequence: CASSPLEASSSGANVLTF. Based on the CDR3 plus reference TRBV18 and TRBJ2-6, the full variable domain is NAGVMQNPRHLVRRRGQEARLRCSPMKGHSHVYWYRQLPEEGLKFMVYLQKENIIDESGMPKERFSAEFPKEGPSILRIQQVVRGDSAAYFCASSPLEASSSGANVLTFGAGSRLTVL.